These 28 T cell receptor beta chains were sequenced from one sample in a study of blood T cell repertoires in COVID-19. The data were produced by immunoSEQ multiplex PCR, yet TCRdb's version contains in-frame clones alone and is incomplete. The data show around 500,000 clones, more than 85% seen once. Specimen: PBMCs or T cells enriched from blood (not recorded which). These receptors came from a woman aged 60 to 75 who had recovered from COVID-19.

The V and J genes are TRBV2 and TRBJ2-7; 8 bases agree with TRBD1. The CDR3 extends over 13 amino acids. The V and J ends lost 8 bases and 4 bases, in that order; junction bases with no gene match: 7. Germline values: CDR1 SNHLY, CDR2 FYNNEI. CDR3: CASAGGVQYEQYF. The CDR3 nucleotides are TGTGCCAGCGCAGGGGGCGTCCAGTACGAGCAGTACTTC.

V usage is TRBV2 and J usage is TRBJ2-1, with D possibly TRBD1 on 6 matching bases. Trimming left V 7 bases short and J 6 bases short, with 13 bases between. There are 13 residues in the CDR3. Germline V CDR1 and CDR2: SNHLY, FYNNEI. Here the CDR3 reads CASTRDTVNEQFF. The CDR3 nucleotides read TGTGCCAGCACTCGGGACACCGTCAATGAGCAGTTCTTC.

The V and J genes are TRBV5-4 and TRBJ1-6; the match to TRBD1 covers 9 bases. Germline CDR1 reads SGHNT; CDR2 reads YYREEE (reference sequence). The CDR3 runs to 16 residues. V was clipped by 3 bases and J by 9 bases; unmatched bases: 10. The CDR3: CASSSPTGQGTSPLHF. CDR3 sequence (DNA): TGTGCCAGCAGCTCCCCTACGGGACAGGGCACTTCACCCCTCCACTTT.

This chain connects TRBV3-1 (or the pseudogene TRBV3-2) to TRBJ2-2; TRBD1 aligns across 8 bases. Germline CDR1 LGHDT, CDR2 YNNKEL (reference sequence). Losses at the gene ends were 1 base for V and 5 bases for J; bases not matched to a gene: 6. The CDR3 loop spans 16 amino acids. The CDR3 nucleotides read TGTGCCAGCAGCCAAGCGTTAGGACAGGGAACCGGGGAGCTGTTTTTT. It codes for CASSQALGQGTGELFF.

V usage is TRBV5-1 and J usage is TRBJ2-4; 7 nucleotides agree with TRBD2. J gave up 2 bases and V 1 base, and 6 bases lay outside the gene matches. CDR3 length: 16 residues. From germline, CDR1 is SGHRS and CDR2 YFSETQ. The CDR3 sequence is CASSLSAGVTKNIQYF. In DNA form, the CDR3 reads TGCGCCAGCAGCTTGTCGGCGGGGGTGACCAAAAACATTCAGTACTTC.

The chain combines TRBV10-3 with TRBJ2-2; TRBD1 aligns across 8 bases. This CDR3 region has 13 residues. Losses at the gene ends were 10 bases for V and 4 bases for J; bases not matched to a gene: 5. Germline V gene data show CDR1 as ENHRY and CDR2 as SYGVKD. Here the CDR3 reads CANGQGSTGELFF. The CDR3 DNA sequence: TGTGCCAACGGACAGGGAAGCACCGGGGAGCTGTTTTTT.

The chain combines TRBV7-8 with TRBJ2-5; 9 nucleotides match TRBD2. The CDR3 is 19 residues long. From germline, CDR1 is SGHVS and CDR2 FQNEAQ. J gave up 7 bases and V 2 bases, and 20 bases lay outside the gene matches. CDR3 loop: CASSLLAGGLTGPEGTQYF. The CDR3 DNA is TGTGCCAGCAGCTTACTGGCGGGGGGGCTCACGGGCCCCGAGGGGACCCAGTACTTC.

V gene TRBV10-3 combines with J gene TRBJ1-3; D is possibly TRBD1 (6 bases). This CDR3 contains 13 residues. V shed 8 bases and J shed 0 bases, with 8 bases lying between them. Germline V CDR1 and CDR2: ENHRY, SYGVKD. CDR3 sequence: CAIQGYSGNTIYF. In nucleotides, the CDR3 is TGTGCCATCCAGGGGTACTCTGGAAACACCATATATTTT.

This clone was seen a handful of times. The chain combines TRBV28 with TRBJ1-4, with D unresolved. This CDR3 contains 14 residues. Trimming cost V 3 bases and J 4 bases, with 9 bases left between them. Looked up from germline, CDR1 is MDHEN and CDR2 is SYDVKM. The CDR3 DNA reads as TGTGCCAGCAGTTTGAGGCAGATTAATGAAAAACTGTTTTTT. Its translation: CASSLRQINEKLFF. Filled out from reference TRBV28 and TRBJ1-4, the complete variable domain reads DVKVTQSSRYLVKRTGEKVFLECVQDMDHENMFWYRQDPGLGLRLIYFSYDVKMKEKGDIPEGYSVSREKKERFSLILESASTNQTSMYLCASSLRQINEKLFFGSGTQLSVL.

The CDR3 sequence: CASSPGTGVGNEQFF. The CDR3 DNA reads TGTGCCAGCTCACCGGGGACAGGGGTCGGAAATGAGCAGTTCTTC. The chain joins TRBV18 to TRBJ2-1; 10 bases map to TRBD1. From germline, CDR1 is KGHSH and CDR2 LQKENI. The CDR3 spans 15 residues. The V segment lost 3 bases and the J segment 7 bases; nucleotides outside the gene matches: 6.

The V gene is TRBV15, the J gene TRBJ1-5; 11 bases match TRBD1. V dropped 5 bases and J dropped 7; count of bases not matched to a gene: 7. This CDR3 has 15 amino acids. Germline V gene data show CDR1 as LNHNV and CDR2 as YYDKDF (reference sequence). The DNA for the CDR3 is TGTGCCACCAGCTGGGGACAGGGGGTAGGACAGCCCCAGCATTTT. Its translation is CATSWGQGVGQPQHF. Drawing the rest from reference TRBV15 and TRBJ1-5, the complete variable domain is DAMVIQNPRYQVTQFGKPVTLSCSQTLNHNVMYWYQQKSSQAPKLLFHYYDKDFNNEADTPDNFQSRRPNTSFCFLDIRSPGLGDTAMYLCATSWGQGVGQPQHFGDGTRLSIL.

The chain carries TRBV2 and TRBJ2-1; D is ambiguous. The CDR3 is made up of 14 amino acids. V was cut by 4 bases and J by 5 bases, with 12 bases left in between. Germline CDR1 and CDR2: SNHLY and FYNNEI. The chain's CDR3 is CASSVDGSDNEQFF. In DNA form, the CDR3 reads TGTGCCAGCAGTGTAGATGGTTCTGACAATGAGCAGTTCTTC.

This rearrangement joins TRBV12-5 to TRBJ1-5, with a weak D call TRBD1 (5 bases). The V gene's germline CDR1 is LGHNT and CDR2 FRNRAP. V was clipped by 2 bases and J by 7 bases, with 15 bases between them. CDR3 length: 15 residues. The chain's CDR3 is CASGLLSGTGQPQHF. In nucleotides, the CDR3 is TGTGCTAGTGGTTTGCTCTCCGGGACTGGACAGCCCCAGCATTTT.

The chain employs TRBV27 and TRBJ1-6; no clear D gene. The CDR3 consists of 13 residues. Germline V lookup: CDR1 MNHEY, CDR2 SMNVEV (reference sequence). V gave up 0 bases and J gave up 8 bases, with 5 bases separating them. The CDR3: CASSLSADSPLHF. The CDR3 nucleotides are TGTGCCAGCAGTTTATCGGCGGATTCACCCCTCCACTTT.

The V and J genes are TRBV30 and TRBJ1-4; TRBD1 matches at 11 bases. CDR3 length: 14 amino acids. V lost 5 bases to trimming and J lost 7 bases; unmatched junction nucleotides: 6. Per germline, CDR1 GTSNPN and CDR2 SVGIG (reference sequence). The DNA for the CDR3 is TGTGCCTGGGGGACAGGGGGAGTCGGTGAAAAACTGTTTTTT. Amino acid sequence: CAWGTGGVGEKLFF.

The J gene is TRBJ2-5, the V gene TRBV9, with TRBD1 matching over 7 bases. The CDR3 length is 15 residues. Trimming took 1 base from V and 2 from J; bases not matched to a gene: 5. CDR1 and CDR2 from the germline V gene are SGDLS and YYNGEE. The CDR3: CASSVRGTVQETQYF. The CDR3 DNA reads TGTGCCAGCAGCGTAAGGGGGACAGTTCAAGAGACCCAGTACTTC.

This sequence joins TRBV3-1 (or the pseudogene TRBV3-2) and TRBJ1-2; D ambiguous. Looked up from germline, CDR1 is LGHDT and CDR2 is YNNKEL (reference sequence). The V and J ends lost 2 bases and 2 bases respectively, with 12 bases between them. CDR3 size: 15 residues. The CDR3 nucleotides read TGTGCCAGCAGCCAAAATCCCGACAAGAACTATGGCTACACCTTC. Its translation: CASSQNPDKNYGYTF.

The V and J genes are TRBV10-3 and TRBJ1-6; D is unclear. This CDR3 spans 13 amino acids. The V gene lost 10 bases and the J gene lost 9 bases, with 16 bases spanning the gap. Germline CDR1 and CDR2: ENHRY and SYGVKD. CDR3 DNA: TGTGCCACGGGTGGAGGAGGAGTTTCACCCCTCCACTTT. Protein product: CATGGGGVSPLHF.

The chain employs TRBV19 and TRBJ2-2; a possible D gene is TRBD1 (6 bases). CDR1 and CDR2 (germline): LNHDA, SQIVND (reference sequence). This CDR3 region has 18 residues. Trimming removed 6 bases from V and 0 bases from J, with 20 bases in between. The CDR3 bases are TGTGCCAGTAGCCCCGGAGGACAGTTGTTTGCGAACACCGGGGAGCTGTTTTTT. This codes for CASSPGGQLFANTGELFF.

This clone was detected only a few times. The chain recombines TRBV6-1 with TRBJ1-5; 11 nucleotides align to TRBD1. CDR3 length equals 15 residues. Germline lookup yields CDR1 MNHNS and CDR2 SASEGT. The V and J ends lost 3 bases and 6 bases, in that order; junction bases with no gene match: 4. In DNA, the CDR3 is TGTGCCAGCAGTGAGGACAGGGGGCGAAGTCAGCCCCAGCATTTT. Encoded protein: CASSEDRGRSQPQHF.

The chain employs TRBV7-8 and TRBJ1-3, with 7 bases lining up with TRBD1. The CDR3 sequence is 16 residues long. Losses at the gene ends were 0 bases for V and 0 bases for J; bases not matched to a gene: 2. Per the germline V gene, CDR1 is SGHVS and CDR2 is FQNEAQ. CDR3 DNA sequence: TGTGCCAGCAGCTTAGCGTGGGACAGCTCTGGAAACACCATATATTTT. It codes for CASSLAWDSSGNTIYF.

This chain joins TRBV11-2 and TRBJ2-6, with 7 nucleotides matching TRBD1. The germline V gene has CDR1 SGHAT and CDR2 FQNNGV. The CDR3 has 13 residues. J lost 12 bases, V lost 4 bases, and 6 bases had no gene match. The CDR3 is CASSSGQAGVLTF. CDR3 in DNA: TGTGCCAGCAGCTCCGGACAGGCGGGCGTCCTGACTTTC.

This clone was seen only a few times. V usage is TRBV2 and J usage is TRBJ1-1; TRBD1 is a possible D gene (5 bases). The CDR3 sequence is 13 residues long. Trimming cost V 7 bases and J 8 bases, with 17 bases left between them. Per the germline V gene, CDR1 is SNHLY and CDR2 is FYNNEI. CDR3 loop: CASTKGGRVEAFF. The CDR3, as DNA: TGTGCCAGCACCAAAGGCGGCAGGGTCGAAGCTTTCTTT.

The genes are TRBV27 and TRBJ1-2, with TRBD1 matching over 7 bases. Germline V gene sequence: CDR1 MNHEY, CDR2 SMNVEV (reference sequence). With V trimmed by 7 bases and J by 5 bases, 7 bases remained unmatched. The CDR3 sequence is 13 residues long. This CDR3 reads CASTQAGGYGYTF. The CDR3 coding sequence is TGTGCCAGCACCCAGGCAGGGGGGTATGGCTACACCTTC.

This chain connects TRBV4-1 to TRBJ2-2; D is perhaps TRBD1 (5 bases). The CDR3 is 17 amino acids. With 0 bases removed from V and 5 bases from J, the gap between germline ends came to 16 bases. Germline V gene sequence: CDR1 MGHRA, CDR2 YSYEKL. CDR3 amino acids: CASSQDPAGLRTGELFF. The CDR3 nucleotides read TGCGCCAGCAGCCAAGATCCAGCAGGGCTGAGGACCGGGGAGCTGTTTTTT.

The CDR3 protein is CATSRSWEDSPLHF. Here the CDR3 DNA reads TGTGCCACCAGCAGAAGCTGGGAGGATTCACCCCTCCACTTT. The chain joins TRBV15 to TRBJ1-6, with D unclear. The V gene lost 2 bases and the J gene lost 8 bases, with 10 bases spanning the gap. This CDR3 spans 14 amino acids. Germline CDR1 reads LNHNV; CDR2 reads YYDKDF (reference sequence).

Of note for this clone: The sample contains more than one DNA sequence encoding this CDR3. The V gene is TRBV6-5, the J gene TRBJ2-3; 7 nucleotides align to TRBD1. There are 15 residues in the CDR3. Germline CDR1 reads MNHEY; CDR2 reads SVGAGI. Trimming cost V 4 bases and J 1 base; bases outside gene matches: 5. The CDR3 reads CASSLTGTGTDTQYF. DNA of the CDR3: TGTGCCAGCAGTTTGACAGGGACCGGCACAGATACGCAGTATTTT.

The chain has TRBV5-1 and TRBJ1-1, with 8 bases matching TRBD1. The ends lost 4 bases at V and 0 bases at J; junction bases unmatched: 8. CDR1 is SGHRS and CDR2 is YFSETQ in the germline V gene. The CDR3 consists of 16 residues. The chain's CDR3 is CASSPRTGTVNTEAFF. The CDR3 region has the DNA TGCGCCAGCAGCCCTCGGACAGGGACTGTGAACACTGAAGCTTTCTTT.